These 24 T cell receptor beta chains originate from one sample sequenced in a study of graft-versus-host responses after intestinal transplantation. Some clones are missing from TCRdb's copy, which holds only in-frame ones; the method was immunoSEQ multiplex PCR. This sample has around 21,000 clones, with roughly 44% found just once. With approximately 200,000 irradiated, violet-dye-labeled stimulator cells, approximately 200,000 CFSE-labeled responder cells were plated. The sample consisted of alloreactive CD8+ T cells from a mixed lymphocyte reaction culture, taken before transplantation. Described subset: CFSE-low proliferating T cells sorted from approximately 6-day pre-transplant mixed lymphocyte reaction (GvH or HvG direction). The receptors shown here come from a human patient who was an organ donor for intestinal transplantation.

This clone was observed a few times. V usage is TRBV7-9 and J usage is TRBJ2-1; TRBD2 agrees at 8 bases. Trimming at V came to 5 bases and at J to 2 bases, leaving 11 bases not matched to a gene. The CDR3 is made up of 17 amino acids. The germline CDR1 and CDR2 sequences are SEHNR and FQNEAQ (reference sequence). This CDR3 is CASSRYDSGAPYNEQFF. The CDR3, as DNA: TGTGCCAGCAGCAGATACGATAGCGGGGCCCCCTACAATGAGCAGTTCTTC.

The chain uses TRBV27 and TRBJ1-3, with a possible D match to TRBD1 (5 bases). This CDR3 has 15 residues. Germline V gene sequence: CDR1 MNHEY, CDR2 SMNVEV (reference sequence). The V gene lost 5 bases and the J gene lost 2 bases, with 13 bases spanning the gap. The CDR3 nucleotides read TGTGCCAGCAGTCCAACGGGGGGAACTGGAAACACCATATATTTT. Amino acid sequence: CASSPTGGTGNTIYF.

The chain joins TRBV4-3 to TRBJ1-2; 8 bases align to TRBD1. The germline gives CDR1 LGHNA, CDR2 YSLEER. The CDR3 is 14 amino acids. Germline trimming cut 3 bases from V and 4 bases from J; bases unmatched to any gene: 4. The CDR3, as DNA: TGCGCCAGCAGCCACGGACAGGGCACCTATGGCTACACCTTC. Translating gives CASSHGQGTYGYTF.

This clone was recorded once. The genes are TRBV5-4 and TRBJ1-1; TRBD1 aligns across 8 bases. The J segment lost 0 bases and the V segment lost 4 bases, leaving 5 bases of the junction unmatched. The CDR3 sequence is 15 residues long. Germline loops: CDR1 SGHNT, CDR2 YYREEE (reference sequence). Here the CDR3 reads CASSRTGTLNTEAFF. In nucleotides, the CDR3 is TGTGCCAGCAGCAGGACAGGGACGCTGAACACTGAAGCTTTCTTT.

This chain links TRBV4-3 with TRBJ2-1; D gene unclear. Germline assignment: CDR1 LGHNA and CDR2 YSLEER. This CDR3 region has 15 residues. V was pared by 0 bases and J by 0 bases, with 6 bases between. The DNA of the CDR3 is TGCGCCAGCAGCCAAGATTTGGACTCCTACAATGAGCAGTTCTTC. Its translation is CASSQDLDSYNEQFF.

This rearrangement joins TRBV30 to TRBJ1-2; D is uncertain. Looked up from germline, CDR1 is GTSNPN and CDR2 is SVGIG (reference sequence). There are 13 residues in the CDR3. The V end lost 0 bases, the J end lost 6 bases, and 11 bases lay between the germline ends. This chain's CDR3 is CAWSVGLRDGYTF. CDR3 DNA: TGTGCCTGGAGTGTAGGATTGAGGGATGGCTACACCTTC. Filled out from reference TRBV30 and TRBJ1-2, the complete variable domain reads SQTIHQWPATLVQPVGSPLSLECTVEGTSNPNLYWYRQAAGRGLQLLFYSVGIGQISSEVPQNLSASRPQDRQFILSSKKLLLSDSGFYLCAWSVGLRDGYTFGSGTRLTVV.

The V call is TRBV6-6, the J call TRBJ1-1; unclear D gene. V was trimmed by 0 bases and J by 0 bases, leaving 8 bases between them. CDR3 length: 15 residues. CDR1 and CDR2 (germline): MNHNY, SVGAGI (reference sequence). The DNA for the CDR3 is TGTGCCAGCAGTTACTCGACGCCTATGAACACTGAAGCTTTCTTT. Protein sequence: CASSYSTPMNTEAFF.

This clone was found once. The V gene is TRBV9, the J gene TRBJ2-3, with D hard to call. CDR3 length equals 13 residues. The germline V and J ends were trimmed by 4 bases and 1 base, with 7 bases remaining between them. The germline V gene encodes CDR1 SGDLS and CDR2 YYNGEE. For the CDR3, the DNA is TGTGCCAGCAGCCTGGGCGGCACAGATACGCAGTATTTT. It codes for CASSLGGTDTQYF.

This clone was observed a few times. This chain joins TRBV11-1 and TRBJ1-1; D perhaps matches TRBD1 (6 bases). This CDR3 is 14 amino acids long. V gave up 5 bases and J gave up 6 bases, with 16 bases separating them. Germline V gene data show CDR1 as SGHAT and CDR2 as FQDESV (reference sequence). The CDR3 nucleotides read TGTGCCAGCAGCGTTTACAGGGAGGGGGCTGAAGCTTTCTTT. It encodes CASSVYREGAEAFF.

This clone counts as medium-sized. The gene calls are TRBV10-2 and TRBJ1-4, with TRBD1 matching over 8 bases. The CDR3 runs 14 residues. The J segment lost 4 bases and the V segment lost 5 bases, leaving 3 bases of the junction unmatched. Germline values: CDR1 WSHSY, CDR2 SAAADI. CDR3 DNA sequence: TGCGCCAGCAGTACCGACAGGGGTAATGAAAAACTGTTTTTT. Translating gives CASSTDRGNEKLFF.

The chain employs TRBV27 and TRBJ2-7; 8 bases map to TRBD2. CDR3 length: 13 residues. V dropped 2 bases and J dropped 6; count of bases not matched to a gene: 3. Germline CDR1 reads MNHEY; CDR2 reads SMNVEV (reference sequence). CDR3 bases: TGTGCCAGCAGTTTAGGGACTAGATCCGAGCAGTACTTC. Its translation is CASSLGTRSEQYF.

This clone was seen more than once but under ten times. The rearrangement links TRBV19 to TRBJ1-1; D uncertain. In germline, CDR1 is LNHDA, CDR2 SQIVND (reference sequence). This CDR3 region has 13 residues. Trimming cost V 3 bases and J 8 bases, with 13 bases left between them. CDR3 sequence reads: CASSISGPKEAFF. CDR3 DNA: TGTGCCAGTAGTATTAGCGGTCCTAAGGAAGCTTTCTTT.

This clone has more than one count but fewer than ten. The genes are TRBV7-2 and TRBJ2-1; tentatively, D is TRBD1 (6 bases). The germline V gene encodes CDR1 SGHTA and CDR2 FQGNSA. V was pared by 5 bases and J by 5 bases, with 16 bases between. This CDR3 contains 15 residues. In nucleotides, the CDR3 is TGTGCCAGCAGCCTCAGCCCGGACAGAGACAATGAGCAGTTCTTC. Translation gives CASSLSPDRDNEQFF.

The CDR3 coding sequence is TGCAGCGTTGGAACCTTCGGGGGGGACGGGACAAAGAGCACAGATACGCAGTATTTT. This codes for CSVGTFGGDGTKSTDTQYF. The V and J genes are TRBV29-1 and TRBJ2-3, with TRBD2 matching over 8 bases. Germline trimming cut 4 bases from V and 0 bases from J; bases unmatched to any gene: 18. CDR1 and CDR2 from the germline V gene are SQVTM and ANQGSEA. This CDR3 is built from 19 residues.

The chain couples TRBV6-1 to TRBJ2-7; D call uncertain. Germline values: CDR1 MNHNS, CDR2 SASEGT. Between the trimmed V and J ends, which lost 6 bases and 2 bases, there was a span of 11 bases. CDR3 length: 13 amino acids. The CDR3 nucleotides read TGTGCCAGCAGCCTGACCGGTCCCTACGAGCAGTACTTC. It yields the protein CASSLTGPYEQYF.

DNA for the CDR3: TGTGCCAGCAGTTACTCGTGGGGGGAGAACACTGAAGCTTTCTTT. Its protein is CASSYSWGENTEAFF. The rearrangement uses TRBV6-5 and TRBJ1-1; D might be TRBD1 (5 bases). This CDR3 comprises 15 residues. V lost 0 bases, J lost 1 base, and 9 bases lay in between. In germline, CDR1 is MNHEY, CDR2 SVGAGI.

This rearrangement joins TRBV4-3 to TRBJ1-2, with D perhaps TRBD1 (5 bases). The CDR3 is made up of 15 amino acids. The germline V gene has CDR1 LGHNA and CDR2 YSLEER. Trimming removed 0 bases at V and 1 base at J, with 9 bases between. The CDR3 DNA reads TGCGCCAGCAGCCAAGAGGGAGACAGTAACTATGGCTACACCTTC. Amino acids: CASSQEGDSNYGYTF.

The chain links TRBV10-3 to TRBJ2-1; D gene ambiguous. Germline CDR1 ENHRY, CDR2 SYGVKD. This CDR3 has 15 residues. Trimming removed 2 bases from V and 0 bases from J, with 8 bases in between. CDR3 loop: CAISEAANSYNEQFF. The DNA of the CDR3 is TGTGCCATCAGTGAGGCAGCGAACTCCTACAATGAGCAGTTCTTC.

The chain has TRBV7-2 and TRBJ2-7; D gene uncertain. This CDR3 comprises 12 residues. Per germline, CDR1 SGHTA and CDR2 FQGNSA. The germline V and J ends were trimmed by 2 bases and 3 bases, with 5 bases remaining between them. Here the CDR3 DNA reads TGTGCCAGCAGCTTAACAGTCTACGAGCAGTACTTC. This translates into CASSLTVYEQYF.

V and J are TRBV6-4 and TRBJ2-4; 8 bases are a match to TRBD1. J lost 1 base, V lost 4 bases, and 0 bases had no gene match. The CDR3 covers 14 residues. Looked up from germline, CDR1 is MRHNA and CDR2 is SNTAGT. CDR3 in amino acids: CASSGDRAKNIQYF. CDR3 in DNA: TGTGCCAGCAGTGGGGACAGGGCCAAAAACATTCAGTACTTC.

This clone was recorded only once. This chain uses TRBV4-1 with TRBJ2-7, with 9 bases fitting TRBD1. Unmatched junction bases numbered 8, after V lost 1 base and J lost 4 bases. This CDR3 comprises 16 residues. The germline gives CDR1 MGHRA, CDR2 YSYEKL. CDR3 DNA sequence: TGCGCCAGCAGCCAAGGCAGGGACAGGGACTTATACGAGCAGTACTTC. It specifies CASSQGRDRDLYEQYF.

This chain joins TRBV2 and TRBJ1-5, with D hard to call. V was shortened by 7 bases and J by 4 bases, with 8 bases between the two germline ends. Germline V gene lookup returns CDR1 SNHLY and CDR2 FYNNEI. The length of the CDR3 is 12 residues. The CDR3 here is CASKGNNQPQHF. The CDR3 nucleotides are TGTGCCAGCAAAGGAAATAATCAGCCCCAGCATTTT.

This chain connects TRBV12-1 to TRBJ2-1; the D segment call TRBD2 is taken from the table without a DNA check. TRBV12-1 is termed a pseudogene. This CDR3 is 16 amino acids long. The CDR3: CASSFAEREGLNEQFF. CDR3 nucleotide sequence: TGTGCCAGCAGCTTTGCGGAGCGGGAGGGCCTCAATGAGCAGTTCTTC.

The chain is built from TRBV10-1 and TRBJ2-1; 7 nucleotides agree with TRBD2. Per germline, CDR1 WNHNN and CDR2 SYGVQD (reference sequence). The CDR3 sequence is 12 residues long. Trimming took 7 bases from V and 7 from J; bases not matched to a gene: 4. The CDR3 DNA is TGCGCCAGCACTTCTAGCGGAAATGAGCAGTTCTTC. This sequence encodes CASTSSGNEQFF.